The source of this T cell receptor (beta chain) is a study of technical replicates of blood from a handful of donors. Of note for this clone: A junction boundary mismatches the germline segment, possibly from a read error.

Method: immunoSEQ multiplex PCR; TCRdb's copy keeps in-frame clones and lacks some. The repertoire includes 95,000 or so clones, approximately 95% of them detected once, and 0.34% sits in the top ten. Germline V lookup: CDR1 SGHDT, CDR2 YYEEEE. The CDR3 extends over 13 amino acids. This receptor was obtained from a human donor in good health. The sample taken for sequencing was T cells isolated from PBMCs. The gene calls are TRBV5-6 and TRBJ1-3, with D possibly TRBD1 on 6 matching bases. CDR3 protein: CASCLTGMDTIYF. CDR3 nucleotide sequence: TGTGCCAGCTGCTTAACAGGGATGGACACCATATATTTT. Full variable domain (missing parts from reference TRBV5-6 and TRBJ1-3): DAGVTQSPTHLIKTRGQQVTLRCSPKSGHDTVSWYQQALGQGPQFIFQYYEEEERQRGNFPDRFSGHQFPNYSSELNVNALLLGDSALYLCASCLTGMDTIYFGEGSWLTVV.